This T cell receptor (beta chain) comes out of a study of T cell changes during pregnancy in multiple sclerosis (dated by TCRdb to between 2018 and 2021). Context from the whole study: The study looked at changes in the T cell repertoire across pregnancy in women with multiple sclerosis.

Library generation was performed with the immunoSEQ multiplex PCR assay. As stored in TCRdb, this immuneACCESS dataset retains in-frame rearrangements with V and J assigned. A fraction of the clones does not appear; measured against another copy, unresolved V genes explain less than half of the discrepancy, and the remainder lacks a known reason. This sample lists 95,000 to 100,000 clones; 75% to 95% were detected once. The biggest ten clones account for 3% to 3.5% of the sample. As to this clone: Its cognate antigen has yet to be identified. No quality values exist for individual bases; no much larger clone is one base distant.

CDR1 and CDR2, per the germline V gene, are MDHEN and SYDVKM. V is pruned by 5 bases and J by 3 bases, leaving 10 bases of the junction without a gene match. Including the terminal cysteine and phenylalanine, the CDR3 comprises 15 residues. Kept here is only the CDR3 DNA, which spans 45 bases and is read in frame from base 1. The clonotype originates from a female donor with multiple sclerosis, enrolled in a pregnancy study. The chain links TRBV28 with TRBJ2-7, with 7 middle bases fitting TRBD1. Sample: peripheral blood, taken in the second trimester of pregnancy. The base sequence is TGTGCCAGCAGTCCCACCGGGACAGTCGTCTACGAGCAGTACTTC. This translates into CASSPTGTVVYEQYF.